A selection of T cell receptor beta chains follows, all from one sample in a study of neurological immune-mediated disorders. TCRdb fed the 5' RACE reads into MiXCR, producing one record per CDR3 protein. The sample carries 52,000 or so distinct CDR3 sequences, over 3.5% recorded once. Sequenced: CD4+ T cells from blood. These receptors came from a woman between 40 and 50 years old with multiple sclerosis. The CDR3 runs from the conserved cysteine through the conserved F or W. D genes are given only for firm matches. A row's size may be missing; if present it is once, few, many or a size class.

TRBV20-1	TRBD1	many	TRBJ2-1	CSAKEIQGVRQFF	TGCAGTGCCAAAGAGATACAGGGGGTCCGACAGTTCTTC
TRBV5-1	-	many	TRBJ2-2	CASSKDSTGELFF	TGCGCCAGCAGCAAGGACAGCACCGGGGAGCTGTTTTTT
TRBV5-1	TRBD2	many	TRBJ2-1	CASSLSGGGAFGEQFF	TGCGCCAGCAGCTTGAGTGGCGGGGGGGCCTTTGGTGAGCAGTTCTTC
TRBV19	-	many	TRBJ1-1	CASSSLIWGEAFF	TGTGCCAGTAGTAGTTTGATTTGGGGTGAAGCTTTCTTT
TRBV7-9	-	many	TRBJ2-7	CASSSSPF	TGTGCCAGCAGCTCCTCTCCCTTC
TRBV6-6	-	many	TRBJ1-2	CASRTWGGDGYTF	TGTGCCAGCAGAACCTGGGGGGGCGATGGCTACACCTTC
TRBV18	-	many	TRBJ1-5	CASSPLQGSNQPQHF	TGTGCCAGCTCACCTTTACAGGGTAGCAATCAGCCCCAGCATTTT
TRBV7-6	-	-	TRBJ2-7	CASSFGTYSYEQYF	TGTGCCAGCAGCTTTGGGACCTACTCCTACGAGCAGTACTTC
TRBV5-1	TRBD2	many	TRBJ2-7	CASSGGGGLAGVEQYF	TGCGCCAGCAGCGGAGGGGGAGGACTAGCGGGGGTCGAGCAGTACTTC
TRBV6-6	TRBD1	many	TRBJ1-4	CATNKPGTGVATNEKLFF	TGTGCCACCAACAAACCCGGGACAGGGGTTGCAACTAATGAAAAACTGTTTTTT
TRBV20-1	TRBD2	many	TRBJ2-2	CSAITSGGTTGELFF	TGCAGTGCTATTACTAGCGGGGGGACCACCGGGGAGCTGTTTTTT
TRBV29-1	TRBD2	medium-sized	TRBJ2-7	CSVSGTSSDPYEQYF	TGCAGCGTTTCTGGGACTAGCTCCGACCCCTACGAGCAGTACTTC
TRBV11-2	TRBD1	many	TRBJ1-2	CASSNRQGWGYTF	TGTGCCAGCAGCAACCGACAGGGCTGGGGCTACACCTTC
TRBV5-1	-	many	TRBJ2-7	CASSLAGLYYEQYF	TGCGCCAGCAGCTTGGCCGGGCTGTATTACGAGCAGTACTTC
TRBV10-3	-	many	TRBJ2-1	CAISDSGKGYNEQFF	TGTGCCATCAGTGACTCAGGGAAGGGGTACAATGAGCAGTTCTTC
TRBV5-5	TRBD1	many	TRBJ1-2	CASSPIDRDSRGYTF	TGTGCCAGCAGCCCAATCGACAGGGACAGCCGAGGCTACACCTTC
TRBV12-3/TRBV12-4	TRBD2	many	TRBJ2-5	CASTLGGEGETQYF	TGTGCCAGCACTCTGGGAGGGGAGGGGGAGACCCAGTACTTC
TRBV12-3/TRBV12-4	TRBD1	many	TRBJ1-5	CASSLGTGGFRQPQHF	TGTGCCAGCAGTTTGGGGACAGGGGGCTTTCGGCAGCCCCAGCATTTT
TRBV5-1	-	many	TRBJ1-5	CASSLSGDDQPQHF	TGCGCCAGCAGCTTATCGGGGGATGATCAGCCCCAGCATTTT
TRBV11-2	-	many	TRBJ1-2	CASSLDLGGAGPINYGYTF	TGTGCCAGCAGCTTAGATTTAGGTGGTGCAGGTCCTATTAACTATGGCTACACCTTC
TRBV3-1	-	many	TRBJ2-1	CASSQDETRNSNEQFF	TGTGCCAGCAGCCAAGACGAGACTAGAAATAGCAATGAGCAGTTCTTC
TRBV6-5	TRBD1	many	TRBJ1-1	CASSWQGDSTEAFF	TGTGCCAGCAGTTGGCAGGGGGATAGCACTGAAGCTTTCTTT
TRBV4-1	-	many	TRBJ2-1	CASSQHGENEQFF	TGCGCCAGCAGCCAACATGGGGAGAATGAGCAGTTCTTC
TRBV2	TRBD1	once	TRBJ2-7	CASSERTGDEQYF	TGTGCCAGCAGTGAACGGACAGGGGACGAGCAGTACTTC
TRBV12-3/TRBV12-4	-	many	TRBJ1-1	CASSLGWGGEREAFF	TGTGCCAGCAGCCTTGGTTGGGGGGGAGAGCGCGAAGCTTTCTTT
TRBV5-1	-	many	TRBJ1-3	CASSLEGNTIYF	TGCGCCAGCAGCTTGGAGGGGAACACCATATATTTT
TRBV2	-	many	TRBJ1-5	CSSSEALKYSNQPQHF	TGTTCCAGCAGTGAAGCGCTGAAATATAGCAATCAGCCCCAGCATTTT
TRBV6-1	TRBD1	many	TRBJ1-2	CASSDPGTGGRIGYTF	TGTGCCAGCAGTGATCCCGGGACAGGGGGCCGTATTGGCTACACCTTC
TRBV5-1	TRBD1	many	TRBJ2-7	CASSSRDRAHEQYF	TGCGCCAGCAGCTCCCGGGACAGGGCACACGAGCAGTACTTC
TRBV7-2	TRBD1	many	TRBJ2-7	CASSLGTGAYYEQYF	TGTGCCAGCAGCTTGGGGACAGGGGCCTACTACGAGCAGTACTTC
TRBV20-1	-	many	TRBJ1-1	CSARDGGVEAFF	TGCAGTGCTAGAGACGGTGGGGTTGAAGCTTTCTTT
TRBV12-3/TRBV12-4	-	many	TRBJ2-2	CASSSRVVTGELFF	TGTGCCAGCAGTTCCAGGGTAGTCACCGGGGAGCTGTTTTTT
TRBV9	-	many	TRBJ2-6	CASSDSPGANVLTF	TGTGCCAGCAGCGACAGCCCTGGGGCCAACGTCCTGACTTTC
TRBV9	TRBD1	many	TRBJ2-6	CASSGPRTGAGANVLTF	TGTGCCAGCAGCGGCCCTAGGACAGGGGCTGGGGCCAACGTCCTGACTTTC
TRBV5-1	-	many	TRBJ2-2	CASSLVRTLNTGELFF	TGCGCCAGCAGCTTAGTCAGGACACTTAACACCGGGGAGCTGTTTTTT
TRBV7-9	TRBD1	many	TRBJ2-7	CASSSRTGGMMEQYF	TGTGCCAGCAGCTCACGGACAGGGGGGATGATGGAGCAGTACTTC
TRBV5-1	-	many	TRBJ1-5	CASSLGSNQPQHF	TGCGCCAGCAGCTTGGGAAGCAATCAGCCCCAGCATTTT
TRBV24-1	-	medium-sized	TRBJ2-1	CATSDPQGNEQFF	TGTGCCACCAGTGATCCACAGGGCAATGAGCAGTTCTTC
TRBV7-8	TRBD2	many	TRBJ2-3	CASSLAGGVSTQYF	TGTGCCAGCAGCTTAGCGGGGGGGGTGTCAACGCAGTATTTT
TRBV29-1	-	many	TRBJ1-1	CSVGLASNTEAFF	TGCAGCGTTGGCCTAGCATCGAACACTGAAGCTTTCTTT
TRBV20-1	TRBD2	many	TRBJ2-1	CSARTSVYNEQFF	TGCAGTGCTAGGACTAGCGTCTACAATGAGCAGTTCTTC
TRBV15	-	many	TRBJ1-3	CATSRDRGSGNTIYF	TGTGCCACCAGCAGAGATCGAGGCTCTGGAAACACCATATATTTT
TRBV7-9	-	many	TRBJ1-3	CASSSPQGRNTIYF	TGTGCCAGCAGCTCCCCTCAGGGAAGAAACACCATATATTTT
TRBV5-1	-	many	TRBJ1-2	CASSLVGQYGYTF	TGCGCCAGCAGCTTGGTAGGGCAGTATGGCTACACCTTC
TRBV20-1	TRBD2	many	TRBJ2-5	CSAPGTSGGAWEQETQYF	TGCAGTGCCCCCGGGACTAGCGGGGGGGCGTGGGAACAAGAGACCCAGTACTTC
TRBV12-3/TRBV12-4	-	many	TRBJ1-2	CASTPRWGGYTF	TGTGCCAGCACCCCCCGGTGGGGTGGCTACACCTTC
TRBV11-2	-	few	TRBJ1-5	CASSLDYGINQPQHF	TGTGCCAGCAGCCTAGATTACGGGATCAATCAGCCCCAGCATTTT
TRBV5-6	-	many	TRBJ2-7	CASGRGHVSCEQYF	TGTGCCAGCGGGAGGGGACACGTATCCTGCGAGCAGTACTTC
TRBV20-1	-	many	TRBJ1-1	CSARDRRGSTEAFF	TGCAGTGCTAGAGATCGCAGGGGAAGCACTGAAGCTTTCTTT
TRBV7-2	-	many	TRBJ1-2	CASSPWANYGYTF	TGTGCCAGCAGCCCATGGGCTAACTATGGCTACACCTTC
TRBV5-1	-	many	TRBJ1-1	CASSLASLNTEAFF	TGCGCCAGCAGCTTGGCCAGCCTGAACACTGAAGCTTTCTTT
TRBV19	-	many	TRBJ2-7	CASSIGRDSYEQYF	TGTGCCAGTAGTATAGGTCGGGACTCCTACGAGCAGTACTTC
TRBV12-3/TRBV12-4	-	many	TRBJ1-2	CASSSGSYGYTF	TGTGCCAGCAGTTCAGGGAGCTATGGCTACACCTTC
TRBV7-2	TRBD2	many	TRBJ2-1	CASSYGLAGYNEQFF	TGTGCCAGCAGCTACGGACTAGCGGGGTACAATGAGCAGTTCTTC
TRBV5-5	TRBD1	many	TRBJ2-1	CASSLGQGARNEQFF	TGTGCCAGCAGCTTGGGACAGGGGGCTAGGAATGAGCAGTTCTTC
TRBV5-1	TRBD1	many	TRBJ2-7	CASSRGQGESYEQYF	TGCGCCAGCAGCAGGGGACAGGGGGAGTCCTACGAGCAGTACTTC
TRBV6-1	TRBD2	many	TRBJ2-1	CASSAMGRGGYNEQFF	TGTGCCAGCAGTGCTATGGGGAGGGGAGGCTACAATGAGCAGTTCTTC